Sequencing of this T cell receptor (beta chain) was carried out in a study of T-cell memory formation after mild COVID-19. Study-wide background: TCR clustering was largely donor specific.

Study results and caveats: There was a balanced CD4/CD8 profile in clones contracting day 15 to 85, and later expanders leaned CD4+. Cross-reactive memory seemingly joined, as some responding clones were found in pre-infection memory. For contracting clones, CD4+ ones sat mainly in CM and EM, CD8+ in EMRA.

Each CDR3 protein is one row after TCRdb ran MiXCR on the 5' RACE reads. This sample has 470,000 or so distinct CDR3 sequences; roughly 23% occur once, and the top ten carry approximately 12%. Trimming at V came to 5 bases and at J to 5 bases, leaving 8 bases not matched to a gene. CDR3 length: 14 residues. CDR1 is SGHRS and CDR2 is YFSETQ in the germline V gene. On this clonotype itself: What it binds is unknown.

Material: PBMCs or a T cell subset sorted from them (not recorded which). V gene TRBV5-1 combines with J gene TRBJ1-1, with 8 bases aligning to TRBD1. The origin of this receptor is an adult woman who had mild COVID-19 (a few samples of this study predate the infection). Cell type and time point are not known. The CDR3 DNA reads as TGCGCCAGCAGACACGGACAGGGATCGACTGAAGCTTTCTTT. It specifies CASRHGQGSTEAFF. Full variable domain (rest looked up from reference TRBV5-1 and TRBJ1-1): KAGVTQTPRYLIKTRGQQVTLSCSPISGHRSVSWYQQTPGQGLQFLFEYFSETQRNKGNFPGRFSGRQFSNSRSEMNVSTLELGDSALYLCASRHGQGSTEAFFGQGTRLTVV.